This T cell receptor beta chain was recorded in a study of blood T cells in healthy people across ages. V gave up 3 bases and J gave up 3 bases, with 12 bases separating them. Germline CDR1 LGHNA, CDR2 YSLEER. The CDR3 runs 15 residues. Alongside a J-beta primer mix, a sample-barcoded 5' primer served in a second PCR lasting roughly 6 to 11 cycles. TCRdb analysed the 5' RACE reads with MiXCR anew, one entry per CDR3 protein. The sample has about 1.8 million distinct CDR3 sequences; around 48% are singletons. The chain carries TRBV4-3 and TRBJ2-1; a possible D gene is TRBD1 (6 bases). This receptor was taken from a woman aged 40 to 50 in good health. Sequences were obtained from blood. The CDR3, as DNA: TGCGCCAGCAGCCAGCCGGGACATAACTACAATGAGCAGTTCTTC. It encodes CASSQPGHNYNEQFF.